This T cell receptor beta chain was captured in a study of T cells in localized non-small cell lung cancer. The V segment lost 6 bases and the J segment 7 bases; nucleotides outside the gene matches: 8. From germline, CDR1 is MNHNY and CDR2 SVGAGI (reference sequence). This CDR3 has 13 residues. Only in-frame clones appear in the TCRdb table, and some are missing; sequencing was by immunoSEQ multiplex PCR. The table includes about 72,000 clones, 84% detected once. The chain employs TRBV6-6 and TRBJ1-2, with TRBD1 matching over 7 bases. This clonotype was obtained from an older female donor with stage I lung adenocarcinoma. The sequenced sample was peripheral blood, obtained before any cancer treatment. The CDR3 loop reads CASRIDREGGYTF. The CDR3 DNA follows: TGTGCCAGCAGAATAGACAGGGAAGGTGGCTACACCTTC.